The clone carrying this T cell receptor (beta chain) was seen a single time. Its matching antigen is unknown. This entry is derived from a study of blood T cells in healthy people across ages. Study-wide background: Capture by template switching was about one barcoded beta molecule per two T cells.

Whole-study results and caveats: It was found that TCR beta diversity correlated strongly with the percentage of naive T cells. Naive CD4+ cells and diversity were both higher in long-lived donors than in aged donors.

This CDR3 comprises 15 residues. The germline CDR1 and CDR2 sequences are SGHRS and YFSETQ. Then a second PCR, running roughly 7 to 11 cycles, was carried out with a sample-barcoded 5' primer and a J-beta primer mix. With 12 random nucleotides, a template-switch adaptor tagged each individual cDNA molecule. TCRdb processed the 5' RACE reads anew with MiXCR; each CDR3 protein has one entry. The sample yields 1.5 million to 1.9 million distinct CDR3 sequences, about 45% seen once. This sequence originates from a woman aged 18-29 years in good health. The sample consisted of blood. The chain is built from TRBV5-1 and TRBJ2-1, with D tentatively TRBD1 or TRBD2 (5 bases each). The J call could be wrong; TRBJ2-7 is a better fit for the DNA end. In DNA form, the CDR3 reads TGCGCCAGCAGCTGGGACCACTCAACTCACAATGAGCAGTACTTC. Protein product: CASSWDHSTHNEQYF.